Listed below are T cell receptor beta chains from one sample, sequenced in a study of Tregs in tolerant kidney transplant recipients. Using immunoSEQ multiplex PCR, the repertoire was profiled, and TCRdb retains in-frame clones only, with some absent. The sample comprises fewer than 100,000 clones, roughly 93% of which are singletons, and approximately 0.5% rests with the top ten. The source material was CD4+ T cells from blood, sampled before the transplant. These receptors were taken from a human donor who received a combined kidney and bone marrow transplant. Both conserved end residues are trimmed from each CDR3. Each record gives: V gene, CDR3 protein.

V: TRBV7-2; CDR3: ASSSVRKGLSGYT
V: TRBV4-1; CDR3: ASSLIGGAGKVTDTQY
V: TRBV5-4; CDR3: ASSGGLAGGFEQF
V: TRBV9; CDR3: ASSVSLAGGSSYNEQF
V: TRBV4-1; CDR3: ASSQPRYRNQNTEAF
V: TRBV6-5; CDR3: ASRQQASGANVLT
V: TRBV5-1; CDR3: ASSLVGQWDEKLF
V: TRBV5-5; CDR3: ASSLGQAMNTEAF
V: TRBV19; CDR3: ASSIDRVTGELF
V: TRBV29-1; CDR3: SVEETGLSYNEQF
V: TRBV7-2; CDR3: ASSTSPYSNQPQH
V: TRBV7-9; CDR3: ASRLDRNNEQF
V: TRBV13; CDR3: ASSFFSGNEDTQY
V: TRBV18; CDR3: ASSPPGGRGTEAF
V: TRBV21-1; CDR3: ANPGVPGSGANVLT
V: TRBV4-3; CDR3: ASSQDRGYYEQY
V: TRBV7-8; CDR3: ASSFLVGSSYEQY
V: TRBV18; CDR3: ASSLGAHNLGTEFGEAF
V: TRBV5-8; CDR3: ASNPNVQGGA
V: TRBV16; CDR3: ASSPRTGSGSVHT
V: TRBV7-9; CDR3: ASSFRVNYGYT
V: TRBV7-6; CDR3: ASSSPQGDTQY
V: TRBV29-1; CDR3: SVEPPRGGTDTQY
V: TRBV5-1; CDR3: ASSWGLDSDTQY
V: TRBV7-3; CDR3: ASSRQGTGELF
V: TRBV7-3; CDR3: ASSPGLAGSADTQY
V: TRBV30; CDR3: ASSDGGSYEQY
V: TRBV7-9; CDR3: ASSLLRGTNEKLF
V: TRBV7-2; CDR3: ASSVRDIYGYT
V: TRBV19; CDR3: ASSIRQGMHNEQF
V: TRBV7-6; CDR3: ASSLRPTSGSYEQY
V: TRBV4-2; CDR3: ASSRAGTTNTQY
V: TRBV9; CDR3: ASSVAGTGFSYNEQF
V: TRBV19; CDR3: ASTNRATGELF
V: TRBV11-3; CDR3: ASSPGQGEQY
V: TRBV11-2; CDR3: ASSSGQGNYEQY
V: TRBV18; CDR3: ASSLEMNTEAF
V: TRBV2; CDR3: ASSGPPGQGCT
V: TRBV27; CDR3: ASSHRDRSYEQY
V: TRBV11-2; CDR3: ASSSTPRDRASYEQY
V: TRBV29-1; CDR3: SVVTGGPDTQY
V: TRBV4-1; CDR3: ASSQVRRGAGSTGELF
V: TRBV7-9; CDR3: ASSLVGRGAQETQY
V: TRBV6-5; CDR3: ASIKRNTGELF
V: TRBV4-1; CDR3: ASSQIHRAPGANVLT
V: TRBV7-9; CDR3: ASSAQLAGGRDAQY
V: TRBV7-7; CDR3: ASSPSGTSTDTQY
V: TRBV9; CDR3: ASSGTLQGYGYT
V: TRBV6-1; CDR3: ASSADSSYNSPLH
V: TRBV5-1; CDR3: ASSLGSSGRRETQY
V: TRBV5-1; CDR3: ASSLAGFEETQY
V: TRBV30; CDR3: AWTLNTGELF
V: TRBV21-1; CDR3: ASSTLAGGPSYNEQF
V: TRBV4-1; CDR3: ASSQTTGGIAKNIQY
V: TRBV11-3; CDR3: ASSLDVGTGELF